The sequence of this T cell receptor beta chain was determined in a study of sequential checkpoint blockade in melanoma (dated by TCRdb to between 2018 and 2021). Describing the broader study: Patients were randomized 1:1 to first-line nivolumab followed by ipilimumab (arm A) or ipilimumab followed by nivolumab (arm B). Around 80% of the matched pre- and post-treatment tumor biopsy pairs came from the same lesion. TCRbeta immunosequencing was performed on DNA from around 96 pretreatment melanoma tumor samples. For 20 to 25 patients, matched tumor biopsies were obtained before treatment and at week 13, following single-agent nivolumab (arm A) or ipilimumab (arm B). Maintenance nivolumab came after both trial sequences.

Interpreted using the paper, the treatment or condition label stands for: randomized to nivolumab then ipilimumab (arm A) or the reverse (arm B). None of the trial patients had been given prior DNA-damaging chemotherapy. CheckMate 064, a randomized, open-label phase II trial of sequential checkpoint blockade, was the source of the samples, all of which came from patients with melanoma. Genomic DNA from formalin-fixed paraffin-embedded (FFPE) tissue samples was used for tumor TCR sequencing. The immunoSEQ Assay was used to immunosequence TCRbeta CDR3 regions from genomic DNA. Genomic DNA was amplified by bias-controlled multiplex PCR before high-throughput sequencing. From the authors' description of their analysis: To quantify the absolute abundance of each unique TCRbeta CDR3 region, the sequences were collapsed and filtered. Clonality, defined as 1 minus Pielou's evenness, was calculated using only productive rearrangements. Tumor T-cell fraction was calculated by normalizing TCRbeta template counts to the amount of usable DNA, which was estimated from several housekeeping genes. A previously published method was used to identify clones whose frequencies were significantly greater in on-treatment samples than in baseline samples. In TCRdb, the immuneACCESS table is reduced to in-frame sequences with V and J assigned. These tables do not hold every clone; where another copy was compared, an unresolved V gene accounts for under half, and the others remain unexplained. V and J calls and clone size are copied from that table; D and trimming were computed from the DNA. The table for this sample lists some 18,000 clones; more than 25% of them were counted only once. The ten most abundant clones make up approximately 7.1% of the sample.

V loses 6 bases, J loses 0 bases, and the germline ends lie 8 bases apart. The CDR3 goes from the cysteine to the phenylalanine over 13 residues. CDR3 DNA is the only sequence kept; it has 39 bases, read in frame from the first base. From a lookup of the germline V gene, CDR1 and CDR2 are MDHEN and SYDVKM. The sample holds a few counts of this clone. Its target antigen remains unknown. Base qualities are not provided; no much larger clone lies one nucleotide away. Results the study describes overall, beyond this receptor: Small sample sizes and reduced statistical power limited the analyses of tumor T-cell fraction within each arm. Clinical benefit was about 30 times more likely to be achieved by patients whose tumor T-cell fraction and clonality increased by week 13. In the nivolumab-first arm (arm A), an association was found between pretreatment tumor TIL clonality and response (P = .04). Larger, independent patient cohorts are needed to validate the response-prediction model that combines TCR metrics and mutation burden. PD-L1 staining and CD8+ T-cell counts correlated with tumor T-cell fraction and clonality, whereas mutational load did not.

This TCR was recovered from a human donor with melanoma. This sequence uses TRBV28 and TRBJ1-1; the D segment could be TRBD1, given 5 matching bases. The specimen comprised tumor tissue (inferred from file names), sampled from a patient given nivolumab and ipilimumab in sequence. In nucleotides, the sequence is TGTGCCAGCAGGGGGCGCGTGAACACTGAAGCTTTCTTT. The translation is CASRGRVNTEAFF.